The rows below give T cell receptor beta chains drawn from one sample of a study of T cell responses to AZD1222 COVID-19 vaccine. Sequencing used immunoSEQ multiplex PCR; TCRdb keeps in-frame clones, though not all of them. The sample contains about 130,000 clones, about 90% of which appear only once. The source material was peripheral blood, sampled on day 0 of MenACWY control vaccination. These receptors originate from an adult in good health. CDR3s include the opening cysteine and the closing phenylalanine or tryptophan. A D gene is named only where the DNA matches it firmly. Clone size, where shown, is once, few, many, or a class for clones that have expanded.

>TRBV5-1|.|.|TRBJ2-3
CASSQTRRDITDTQYF
TGCGCCAGCAGCCAAACCCGCCGGGACATCACAGATACGCAGTATTTT
>TRBV28|.|.|TRBJ1-2
CASSLSPPWGYTF
TGTGCCAGCAGTTTGTCCCCTCCGTGGGGCTACACCTTC
>TRBV19|TRBD1|once|TRBJ1-2
CASSPGTDSNYGYTF
TGTGCCAGTAGTCCCGGGACAGACTCTAACTATGGCTACACCTTC
>TRBV19|TRBD2|.|TRBJ2-1
CASSTLAGSYNEQFF
TGTGCCAGTAGTACCCTAGCGGGATCCTACAATGAGCAGTTCTTC
>TRBV5-1|TRBD2|.|TRBJ2-2
CASSPRLAANTGELFF
TGCGCCAGCAGCCCGCGACTAGCGGCGAACACCGGGGAGCTGTTTTTT
>TRBV5-4|.|.|TRBJ2-2
CASSLVGSTGELFF
TGTGCCAGCAGCTTGGTTGGAAGCACCGGGGAGCTGTTTTTT
>TRBV23-1|TRBD1|.|TRBJ2-2
CASSQSTGGNTGELFF
TGCGCCAGCAGTCAATCTACAGGGGGGAACACCGGGGAGCTGTTTTTT
>TRBV20-1|TRBD1|.|TRBJ1-1
CSAPGQGVTFF
TGCAGTGCCCCTGGACAGGGGGTAACTTTCTTT
>TRBV18|.|.|TRBJ1-6
CASSDEGARNSPLHF
TGTGCCAGCTCAGATGAGGGTGCGAGGAATTCACCCCTCCACTTT
>TRBV6-5|.|.|TRBJ2-7
CASRNYEQYF
TGTGCCAGCAGGAACTACGAGCAGTACTTC
>TRBV28|TRBD2|.|TRBJ2-4
CASIPGERGNIQYF
TGTGCCAGCATCCCAGGGGAGCGGGGGAACATTCAGTACTTC
>TRBV29-1|TRBD2|.|TRBJ2-3
CSVEALAGSRTQYF
TGCAGCGTTGAGGCCCTAGCGGGATCCCGTACGCAGTATTTT
>TRBV7-2|TRBD1|.|TRBJ1-4
CASSRDRLNEKLFF
TGTGCCAGCAGCCGGGACAGACTGAATGAAAAACTGTTTTTT
>TRBV5-6|.|.|TRBJ2-1
CASSFPGSSYNEQFF
TGTGCCAGCAGCTTCCCGGGGAGCTCCTACAATGAGCAGTTCTTC
>TRBV24-1|TRBD1|.|TRBJ2-5
CATSDWTGSVETQYF
TGTGCCACCAGTGATTGGACAGGGAGTGTGGAGACCCAGTACTTC
>TRBV12-3/TRBV12-4|.|.|TRBJ1-2
CASSLDPTNGYTF
TGTGCCAGCAGCCTAGACCCTACCAATGGCTACACCTTC
>TRBV5-5|.|.|TRBJ2-7
CASSSADFPYYEQYF
TGTGCCAGCAGCTCCGCCGATTTTCCCTACTACGAGCAGTACTTC
>TRBV10-3|.|.|TRBJ2-3
CASATWPSTDTQYF
TGTGCCAGCGCAACTTGGCCTAGCACAGATACGCAGTATTTT
>TRBV28|.|.|TRBJ2-3
CASSQAGTPTDTQYF
TGTGCCAGCAGTCAGGCGGGGACCCCCACAGATACGCAGTATTTT
>TRBV7-9|.|.|TRBJ2-5
CASSSWQTGGDETQYF
TGTGCCAGCAGCTCCTGGCAGACGGGGGGCGATGAGACCCAGTACTTC
>TRBV6-2/TRBV6-3|TRBD2|.|TRBJ2-5
CASSSLKLAGQETQYF
TGTGCCAGCAGTTCTCTAAAACTAGCGGGGCAAGAGACCCAGTACTTC
>TRBV19|.|.|TRBJ2-5
CARRKLTPDLVGETQYF
TGTGCCAGGAGGAAACTTACGCCCGACCTAGTCGGAGAGACCCAGTACTTC
>TRBV6-5|TRBD1|.|TRBJ2-2
CASSIQPRTGGELFF
TGTGCCAGCAGTATCCAACCCCGGACAGGCGGGGAGCTGTTTTTT
>TRBV7-9|TRBD1|.|TRBJ1-4
CASSIGTGVNEKLFF
TGTGCCAGCAGCATCGGGACAGGTGTTAATGAAAAACTGTTTTTT
>TRBV7-2|.|.|TRBJ2-2
CASSLEGARAGELFF
TGTGCCAGCAGCTTAGAAGGTGCCCGGGCCGGGGAGCTGTTTTTT
>TRBV28|.|.|TRBJ1-2
CASSSEGAGGYTF
TGTGCCAGCAGTTCGGAGGGCGCGGGTGGCTACACCTTC
>TRBV19|.|.|TRBJ2-3
CASRQVGEVWEYF
TGTGCCAGTCGCCAAGTCGGGGAGGTCTGGGAATATTTT
>TRBV18|TRBD2|.|TRBJ2-1
CASSPPPWTSDHSYNEQFF
TGTGCCAGCTCACCACCTCCCTGGACTAGCGACCACTCCTACAATGAGCAGTTCTTC
>TRBV28|TRBD1|.|TRBJ1-6
CASKGAPKSDSPLHF
TGTGCCAGCAAGGGGGCCCCGAAATCCGACTCACCCCTCCACTTT
>TRBV27|.|.|TRBJ2-1
CASSPSHSNEQFF
TGTGCCAGCAGTCCATCCCACTCGAATGAGCAGTTCTTC
>TRBV7-8|TRBD1|.|TRBJ1-3
CASSYDRGTSGNTIYF
TGTGCCAGCAGCTATGACAGGGGCACCTCTGGAAACACCATATATTTT
>TRBV7-7|.|.|TRBJ2-2
CASSPRDRSNTGELFF
TGTGCCAGCAGCCCGCGGGACCGCTCTAACACCGGGGAGCTGTTTTTT
>TRBV7-9|.|.|TRBJ1-1
CASSSKGPRNTEAFF
TGTGCCAGCAGCTCCAAGGGGCCCAGGAACACTGAAGCTTTCTTT
>TRBV19|.|.|TRBJ1-1
CASSLMDTNTEAFF
TGTGCCAGTAGTCTGATGGACACGAACACTGAAGCTTTCTTT
>TRBV14|.|.|TRBJ1-2
CASSRDYIIPYGYTF
TGTGCCAGCAGCCGGGACTACATAATTCCCTATGGCTACACCTTC
>TRBV24-1|TRBD2|.|TRBJ2-7
CATSGLAGGSYEQYF
TGTGCCACCAGTGGACTAGCGGGAGGATCCTACGAGCAGTACTTC
>TRBV6-5|.|.|TRBJ1-2
CASSLEQGSYGYTF
TGTGCCAGCAGTCTCGAACAGGGTAGCTATGGCTACACCTTC
>TRBV28|.|.|TRBJ1-2
CASSSHRVDYGYTF
TGTGCCAGCAGTTCTCACAGGGTCGACTATGGCTACACCTTC
>TRBV20-1|.|.|TRBJ1-2
CSASLFDGYTF
TGCAGTGCTAGCCTTTTCGACGGCTACACCTTC
>TRBV5-1|.|.|TRBJ2-6
CASSAYSTSGANVLTF
TGCGCCAGCAGCGCCTACTCCACCTCTGGGGCCAACGTCCTGACTTTC
>TRBV6-5|.|once|TRBJ2-6
CASRQIPAGANVLTF
TGTGCCAGCAGACAAATCCCCGCTGGGGCCAACGTCCTGACTTTC
>TRBV7-6|.|.|TRBJ1-6
CASSLWNSPLHF
TGTGCCAGCAGCCTGTGGAATTCACCCCTCCACTTT
>TRBV12-3/TRBV12-4|.|.|TRBJ1-1
CASSSLDTEAFF
TGTGCCAGCAGTTCTCTAGACACTGAAGCTTTCTTT
>TRBV7-2|.|.|TRBJ2-5
CASSLAAAARQETQYF
TGTGCCAGCAGCTTAGCTGCAGCGGCCAGGCAAGAGACCCAGTACTTC
>TRBV9|TRBD1|once|TRBJ1-3
CASSLTGGEGNTIYF
TGTGCCAGCAGCCTTACAGGGGGTGAAGGAAACACCATATATTTT
>TRBV19|.|.|TRBJ2-2
CASYGRGKDTGELFF
TGTGCCAGCTACGGGAGAGGGAAGGACACCGGGGAGCTGTTTTTT
>TRBV6-2/TRBV6-3|.|few|TRBJ2-6
CASSYGVSGANVLTF
TGTGCCAGCAGTTACGGGGTCTCTGGGGCCAACGTCCTGACTTTC
>TRBV30|.|once|TRBJ1-5
CAWSGGPYSNQPQHF
TGTGCCTGGAGCGGGGGCCCCTATAGCAATCAGCCCCAGCATTTT
>TRBV19|.|.|TRBJ1-1
CASSPGLNTEAFF
TGTGCCAGTAGTCCAGGTCTGAACACTGAAGCTTTCTTT
>TRBV2|.|.|TRBJ1-5
CASSSPDRPNQPQHF
TGTGCCAGCAGTTCCCCCGACCGACCCAATCAGCCCCAGCATTTT